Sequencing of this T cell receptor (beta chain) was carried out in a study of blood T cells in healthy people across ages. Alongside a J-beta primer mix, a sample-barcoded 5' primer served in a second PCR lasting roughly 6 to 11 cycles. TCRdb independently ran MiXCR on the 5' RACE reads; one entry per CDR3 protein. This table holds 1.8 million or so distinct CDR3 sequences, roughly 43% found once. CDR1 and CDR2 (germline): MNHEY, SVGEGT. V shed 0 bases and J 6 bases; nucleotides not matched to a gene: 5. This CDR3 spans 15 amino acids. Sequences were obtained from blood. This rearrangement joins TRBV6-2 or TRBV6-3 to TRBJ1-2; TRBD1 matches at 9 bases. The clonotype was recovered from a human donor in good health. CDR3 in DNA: TGTGCCAGCAGTTACTCCGGGACAGGGTCGGATGGCTACACCTTC. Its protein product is CASSYSGTGSDGYTF.